Shown below are 20 T cell receptor beta chains from a single sample sequenced in a study of a mutant IDH1 vaccine in newly diagnosed glioma. No antigen has been identified for these receptors. As to time point: week 47, end of study. In every dose of vaccine, 300 ug of mutant IDH1 20-mer peptide was given alongside topical imiquimod. The data were produced by immunoSEQ multiplex PCR, yet TCRdb's version contains in-frame clones alone and is incomplete. The table records approximately 34,000 clones, 89% of them present only once. Material: PBMCs, obtained from a glioma patient whose treatment included an IDH1 peptide vaccine. These receptors all stem from a man aged 35-49 years with glioma.

The J gene is TRBJ2-1, the V gene TRBV18; the match to TRBD2 covers 9 bases. The CDR3 extends over 12 amino acids. The J segment lost 10 bases and the V segment lost 3 bases, leaving 1 base of the junction unmatched. The V gene's germline CDR1 is KGHSH and CDR2 LQKENI. CDR3 bases: TGTGCCAGCTCACCCACTAGCGGGGAGCAGTTCTTC. This codes for CASSPTSGEQFF.

The chain employs TRBV7-9 and TRBJ1-1, with TRBD1 matching over 8 bases. Per the germline V gene, CDR1 is SEHNR and CDR2 is FQNEAQ (reference sequence). Trimming at V came to 5 bases and at J to 1 base, leaving 6 bases not matched to a gene. The CDR3 extends over 15 amino acids. The CDR3 protein is CASSLWTGTNTEAFF. In DNA form, the CDR3 reads TGTGCCAGCAGCCTATGGACAGGGACGAACACTGAAGCTTTCTTT.

V and J are TRBV6-5 and TRBJ1-1, with D unresolved. V was clipped by 8 bases and J by 10 bases, with 23 bases between them. CDR3 size: 14 residues. CDR1 MNHEY and CDR2 SVGAGI come from the germline V gene. The CDR3 DNA reads as TGTGCCAGCCAGTTAACGGCACCTTTTGGATTAGCTTTCTTT. It codes for CASQLTAPFGLAFF.

The chain has TRBV7-3 and TRBJ2-3; D is unclear. This CDR3 contains 12 residues. Germline V gene sequence: CDR1 SGHTA, CDR2 FQGTGA. The V and J ends lost 6 bases and 4 bases respectively, with 8 bases between them. Here the CDR3 reads CASRGSADTQYF. The DNA for the CDR3 is TGTGCCAGCAGAGGGTCCGCAGATACGCAGTATTTT.

This CDR3 reads CASSLGARTSTDTQYF. The DNA of the CDR3 is TGTGCCAGCAGCTTGGGAGCGCGGACTAGCACAGATACGCAGTATTTT. The chain has TRBV5-6 and TRBJ2-3, with D possibly matching TRBD2 (5 bases). V lost 0 bases and J 0 bases, leaving 11 bases between the germline ends. CDR3 length: 16 amino acids. Germline CDR1 and CDR2: SGHDT and YYEEEE.

This rearrangement joins TRBV7-9 to TRBJ2-3, with 10 bases aligning to TRBD1. Germline V gene data show CDR1 as SEHNR and CDR2 as FQNEAQ (reference sequence). This CDR3 contains 14 residues. The junction had 1 base not matched to a gene; V was cut back by 3 bases and J by 4 bases. The CDR3 loop is CASSFGTGADTQYF. The CDR3 DNA sequence: TGTGCCAGCAGCTTTGGGACAGGGGCAGATACGCAGTATTTT.

The chain links TRBV4-2 to TRBJ1-4, with 8 bases identical to TRBD1. J was trimmed by 7 bases and V by 0 bases; bases with no gene match: 7. The CDR3 is made up of 16 amino acids. Germline CDR1 is LGHNA and CDR2 is YNFKEQ. DNA for the CDR3: TGTGCCAGCAGCCAAGATCTCGGGACAGGTCCTGAAAAACTGTTTTTT. It codes for CASSQDLGTGPEKLFF.

The chain is built from TRBV19 and TRBJ2-2, with 7 bases lining up with TRBD1. The CDR3 covers 16 residues. V shed 5 bases, J shed 1 base, and the junction held 7 bases outside the gene matches. Germline V CDR1 and CDR2: LNHDA, SQIVND (reference sequence). The CDR3 sequence is CASSSTGTVNTGELFF. The CDR3 region has the DNA TGTGCCAGTAGTTCGACCGGGACAGTGAACACCGGGGAGCTGTTTTTT.

CDR3 in amino acids: CASSMRGDGADTQYF. The CDR3 DNA sequence: TGTGCCAGTAGTATGAGAGGAGACGGTGCAGATACGCAGTATTTT. V usage is TRBV19 and J usage is TRBJ2-3; D gene ambiguous. Germline CDR1 is LNHDA and CDR2 is SQIVND (reference sequence). The CDR3 length is 15 residues. The ends were cut back, 3 bases at V and 4 bases at J, with 14 bases in the middle.

The rearrangement joins TRBV10-2 to TRBJ1-2; TRBD1 matches at 7 bases. The germline CDR1 and CDR2 sequences are WSHSY and SAAADI. Trimming removed 0 bases from V and 3 bases from J; junction bases left unmatched: 7. The CDR3 runs 16 residues. The CDR3 sequence is CASSESRGQGDYGYTF. CDR3 nucleotide sequence: TGCGCCAGCAGTGAGTCAAGGGGGCAGGGAGACTATGGCTACACCTTC.

The gene calls are TRBV5-6 and TRBJ2-3; 13 bases agree with TRBD2. The J segment lost 4 bases and the V segment lost 4 bases, leaving 6 bases of the junction unmatched. CDR1 is SGHDT and CDR2 is YYEEEE in the germline V gene. CDR3 length: 16 residues. CDR3 sequence reads: CASSPILAGGADTQYF. The CDR3 DNA sequence: TGTGCCAGCAGCCCAATACTAGCGGGGGGGGCAGATACGCAGTATTTT.

The DNA of the CDR3 is TGTGCCAGCAGCTCTATTACACAGGGGAACACTGAAGCTTTCTTT. It is translated as CASSSITQGNTEAFF. The V call is TRBV7-6, the J call TRBJ1-1; D perhaps matches TRBD1 (6 bases). The CDR3 consists of 15 residues. Trimming stripped 4 bases from V and 1 base from J, with 13 bases between. Germline V gene lookup returns CDR1 SGHVS and CDR2 FNYEAQ.

This clone was counted a single time. The chain links TRBV5-4 to TRBJ1-2; 7 positions agree with TRBD1. The germline CDR1 and CDR2 sequences are SGHNT and YYREEE (reference sequence). The ends lost 4 bases at V and 10 bases at J; junction bases unmatched: 10. The length of the CDR3 is 13 residues. This chain's CDR3 is CASSRQQGKDYTF. The CDR3 nucleotides read TGTGCCAGCAGCCGCCAACAGGGGAAGGACTACACCTTC.

The V gene is TRBV11-2, the J gene TRBJ2-2; tentative D call: TRBD2 (6 bases). There are 17 residues in the CDR3. Trimming stripped 4 bases from V and 5 bases from J, with 20 bases between. Per the germline V gene, CDR1 is SGHAT and CDR2 is FQNNGV. The CDR3 protein is CASSSAYGRTITGELFF. Written as DNA, the CDR3 is TGTGCCAGCAGCTCCGCCTATGGGAGGACCATTACCGGGGAGCTGTTTTTT.

The chain employs TRBV7-9 and TRBJ1-1; D remains ambiguous. The ends were cut back, 3 bases at V and 1 base at J, with 12 bases in the middle. The length of the CDR3 is 15 residues. The V gene's germline CDR1 is SEHNR and CDR2 FQNEAQ (reference sequence). CDR3 loop: CASSFRSLGNTEAFF. CDR3 nucleotide sequence: TGTGCCAGCAGCTTCAGGTCACTAGGGAACACTGAAGCTTTCTTT.

This clone was counted a single time. The chain couples TRBV7-9 to TRBJ1-2; TRBD1 matches at 8 bases. V gave up 5 bases and J gave up 13 bases; unmatched junction bases: 6. From germline, CDR1 is SEHNR and CDR2 FQNEAQ (reference sequence). CDR3 length equals 11 residues. CDR3 in DNA: TGTGCCAGCAGCGCTGGACAGGGCGGCACCTTC. It is translated as CASSAGQGGTF.

This rearrangement joins TRBV7-2 to TRBJ1-5; no clear D. Per the germline V gene, CDR1 is SGHTA and CDR2 is FQGNSA. With 1 base removed from V and 4 bases from J, the gap between germline ends came to 5 bases. CDR3 length: 13 amino acids. The CDR3 loop is CASSLGLNQPQHF. The CDR3, as DNA: TGTGCCAGCAGCTTAGGGCTAAATCAGCCCCAGCATTTT. Variable domain in full (rest from reference TRBV7-2 and TRBJ1-5): GAGVSQSPSNKVTEKGKDVELRCDPISGHTALYWYRQSLGQGLEFLIYFQGNSAPDKSGLPSDRFSAERTGGSVSTLTIQRTQQEDSAVYLCASSLGLNQPQHFGDGTRLSIL.

The chain uses TRBV10-3 and TRBJ2-3, with D possibly being TRBD2 (7 bases). The CDR3 has 14 amino acids. The germline CDR1 and CDR2 sequences are ENHRY and SYGVKD. Trimming stripped 10 bases from V and 1 base from J, with 15 bases between. CDR3 residues: CATGTGGGTDTQYF. The CDR3 bases are TGTGCCACCGGCACGGGGGGCGGCACAGATACGCAGTATTTT.

This sequence joins TRBV2 and TRBJ2-1; D may match TRBD1 or TRBD2 (5 bases each). Looked up from germline, CDR1 is SNHLY and CDR2 is FYNNEI. V lost 5 bases, J lost 5 bases, and 13 bases lay in between. The CDR3 has 14 amino acids. CDR3 protein: CASSKGPADNEQFF. The CDR3 DNA is TGTGCCAGCAGTAAGGGACCAGCGGACAATGAGCAGTTCTTC.

The J gene is TRBJ2-2, the V gene TRBV5-4; D is undetermined. The CDR3 loop spans 16 amino acids. The V gene lost 0 bases and the J gene lost 0 bases, with 9 bases spanning the gap. Germline loops: CDR1 SGHNT, CDR2 YYREEE (reference sequence). CDR3 sequence reads: CASSLVGIANTGELFF. DNA for the CDR3: TGTGCCAGCAGCTTGGTCGGAATTGCGAACACCGGGGAGCTGTTTTTT.